The sequence of this T cell receptor (beta chain) was determined in a study of T cells after yellow fever vaccination. MiXCR, run by TCRdb on the 5' RACE reads, gives a single entry per CDR3 protein. This sample has about 340,000 distinct CDR3 sequences, with roughly an eighth found just once. This clonotype has only a few counts. Trimming took 3 bases from V and 8 from J; bases not matched to a gene: 8. The CDR3 spans 14 residues. Per germline, CDR1 SGDLS and CDR2 YYNGEE. Source: CD4+ T cells sorted from PBMCs, taken 15 days after the yellow fever booster vaccination. The rearrangement joins TRBV9 to TRBJ1-2, with 9 bases identical to TRBD1. This receptor was taken from a man younger than 30 who received the YFV17D yellow fever vaccine. The CDR3: CASSARQGVGGYTF. DNA of the CDR3: TGTGCCAGCAGCGCCCGACAGGGGGTCGGAGGCTACACCTTC.